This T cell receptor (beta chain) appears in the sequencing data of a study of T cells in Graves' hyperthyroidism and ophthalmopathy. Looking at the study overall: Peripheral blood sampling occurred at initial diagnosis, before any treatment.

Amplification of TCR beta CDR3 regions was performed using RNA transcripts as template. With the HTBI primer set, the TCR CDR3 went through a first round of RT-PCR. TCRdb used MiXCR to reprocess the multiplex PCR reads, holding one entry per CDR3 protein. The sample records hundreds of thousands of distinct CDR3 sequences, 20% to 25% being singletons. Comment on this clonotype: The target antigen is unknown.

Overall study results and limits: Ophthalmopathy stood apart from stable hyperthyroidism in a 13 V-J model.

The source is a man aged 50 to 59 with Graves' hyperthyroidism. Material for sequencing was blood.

The chain's CDR3 is CASSILDRQAQYF. CDR3 DNA sequence: TGTGCCAGTAGTATCCTGGACAGGCAGGCCCAGTACTTC. V gene TRBV19 combines with J gene TRBJ2-5; TRBD1 agrees at 7 bases. CDR1 LNHDA and CDR2 SQIVND come from the germline V gene (reference sequence). V shed 3 bases and J 9 bases; nucleotides not matched to a gene: 7. The CDR3 totals 13 residues.